This record covers a single T cell receptor (beta chain). The antigen is not known. These data originate in a study of vaccination effects on CD4 cells after COVID-19. Study as a whole: Post-vaccine sampling took place a median of 72 days after the second dose. Study-wide results and caveats: Late after vaccination, infection- and vaccine-induced clones showed marked clonal contraction.

The protocol was immunoSEQ multiplex PCR, while the TCRdb copy is restricted to in-frame clones and leaves out a portion. The sample contains tens of thousands of clones, around 74% of which appear only once. Before sequencing, viral peptide pools were used by the ViraFEST assay to expand antigen-specific CD4+ T cells. Investigators separated out CD4+ T cells once around eleven days of culture had passed. Participants received two doses of either the BNT162b2 or mRNA-1273 vaccine. Among the vaccine recipients, none had a prior SARS-CoV-2 infection, and nucleocapsid antibodies were negative. A half-medium replacement with IL-2 medium was carried out on days 3 and 7. Germline values: CDR1 SGHKS, CDR2 YYEKEE (reference sequence). Trimming shortened V by 1 base and J by 5 bases, and 6 bases separated the two germline ends. There are 12 residues in the CDR3.

The clonotype originates from a human donor who received a COVID-19 vaccine. The rearrangement links TRBV5-5 to TRBJ2-5; D remains unclear. The source was CD4+ T cells from PBMCs cultured with HCoV-229E spike peptides, collected after COVID-19 vaccination. CDR3: CASSLNRETQYF. The CDR3 bases are TGTGCCAGCAGCTTGAACCGGGAGACCCAGTACTTC.